This T cell receptor (beta chain) was documented in a study of technical replicates of blood from several donors. The CDR3 is 14 residues long. Trimming left V 1 base short and J 4 bases short, with 11 bases between. Per germline, CDR1 SGHVS and CDR2 FNYEAQ. This table comes from immunoSEQ multiplex PCR, and its TCRdb copy is limited to in-frame clones, with some not included. Here the sample spans about 58,000 clones, about 94% being singletons. The J gene is TRBJ2-7, the V gene TRBV7-6; D unresolved. The sequencing input was PBMCs. The origin of this receptor is a human donor in good health. Some clones in this sample may be carry-over from other donors' samples. The DNA of the CDR3 is TGTGCCAGCAGCTTAGGAGGTAGTAGGTACGAGCAGTACTTC. Protein: CASSLGGSRYEQYF.